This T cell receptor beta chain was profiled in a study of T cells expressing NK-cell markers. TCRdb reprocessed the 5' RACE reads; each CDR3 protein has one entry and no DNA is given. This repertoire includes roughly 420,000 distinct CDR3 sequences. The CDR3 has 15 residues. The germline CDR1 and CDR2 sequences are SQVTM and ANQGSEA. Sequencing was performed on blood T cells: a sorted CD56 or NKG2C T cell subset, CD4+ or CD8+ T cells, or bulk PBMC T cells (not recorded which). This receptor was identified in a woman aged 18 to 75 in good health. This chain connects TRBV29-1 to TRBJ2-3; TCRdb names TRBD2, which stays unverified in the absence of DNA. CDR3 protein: CSVLLGTSATDTQYF.